This T cell receptor (beta chain) is from a study of blood T cell repertoires in COVID-19. In the study overall: Sample material is recorded as cDNA or gDNA derived from T cells, B-cell-depleted T cells, or PBMCs.

Original analysis: Researchers report that nucleated cell counts were estimated from reference gene primer amplification. The protocol was immunoSEQ multiplex PCR, while the TCRdb copy is restricted to in-frame clones and leaves out a portion. V and J calls and clone size are as listed in that table; D and trimming were resolved from the DNA. The table records 200,000 to 300,000 clones, 85% to 90% of them present only once. The junction had 6 bases not matched to a gene; V was cut back by 0 bases and J by 3 bases. The germline V gene encodes CDR1 SGHDT and CDR2 YYEEEE. The CDR3 length is 16 residues.

The source is a woman aged 40 to 55 with acute or convalescent COVID-19. Sequenced: peripheral blood. The rearrangement links TRBV5-6 to TRBJ1-2; 9 nucleotides agree with TRBD1. The CDR3 DNA reads TGTGCCAGCAGCTTGGCTGGGACAGGGAAGGACTATGGCTACACCTTC. Residues: CASSLAGTGKDYGYTF.